This T cell receptor (beta chain) was recorded in a study of memory CD4+ T cells and cytomegalovirus serostatus (dated by TCRdb to about 2019). Background for the entire study: The approximately 35 healthy Belgian adults in the cohort included 9 who were CMV seropositive and roughly 24 who were CMV seronegative. To replicate a published TCR-based CMV serostatus classifier, the study sequenced CD4+ memory TCRbeta repertoires from a Belgian cohort whose cytomegalovirus serostatus was known.

The paper's findings and limits, for the study overall: Among the 150 to 200 previously reported CMV-associated TCRbeta sequences, roughly 68 showed up in the CD4+ memory repertoires, with each one found in between one and five individuals. The results were interpreted as suggesting that the CMV-associated TCR signature is largely present in the CD4+ memory repertoire. A median bootstrapped AUC of almost 0.96 with a 95% CI of 0.76-1.00 was achieved on the Belgian cohort by the original-framework classifier. For CMV serostatus prediction, a median bootstrapped AUC of approximately 0.95 was reached with the original framework, and a median bootstrapped AUC of roughly 0.89 was reached with a US-trained random forest. Only CD4+CD45RO+ memory cells were sequenced, in contrast to the original study, in which naive and memory CD4+ and CD8+ populations were covered.

V is reduced by 4 bases and J by 0 bases, leaving a spacing of 16 bases between them. CDR1 and CDR2 are drawn from the germline V gene: SGHVS, FQNEAQ. Spanning cysteine to phenylalanine, the CDR3 consists of 17 amino acids. The only DNA kept is the CDR3, 51 bases in frame from the first base. Single viable CD3+CD4+CD8-CD45RO+ cells were sorted as memory CD4+ T cells on a FACSAria II. CMV serostatus was assessed using a Roche Elecsys assay, by which serum IgG against CMV pp150, pp28, p38 and p52 was detected. After thawing, total CD4+ T cells were enriched by positive selection with CD4 magnetic microbeads. Samples originated from another study that specifically interrogated the CD4+ T cell memory repertoire. Peripheral blood mononuclear cells were isolated and cryopreserved according to standard operating procedures, and serum was stored at -80 degrees C. CD3-PerCP (BW264/56), CD4-APC (RPA-T4), CD45RO-PE (UCHT1) and CD8-Pacific Orange (3B5) antibodies were used for staining, and non-viable cells were excluded with Sytox blue.

A remark on this clone: Its antigen specificity is not known. The input lacks base qualities; no much larger clone sits a single base away.

The Quick-DNA Microprep Kit was used to extract genomic DNA from the sorted cells. Amplification of TCRbeta DNA was done with the immunoSEQ hsTCRbeta kit, following the protocol from the manufacturer. TCRbeta libraries were sequenced on an Illumina MiSeq instrument. On the authors' methods: Once out-of-frame sequences had been removed, more than 2 million distinct TCRbeta sequences were left, which works out to an average of roughly 70,000 per individual. Each individual was scored by the count of around 160 previously reported CMV-associated TCRbeta sequences and the total productive distinct TCRbeta count. A beta-binomial model was reimplemented in Python, and scikit-learn random forests with default parameters were trained on US cohort data. Classifier performance on the Belgian cohort was summarized as median AUC with percentile confidence intervals over 10,000 bootstrap iterations. TCRdb provides this immuneACCESS table in a form limited to in-frame rearrangements. Some clones are lacking; in checked studies, under half of them reflect an unresolved V gene, and why the rest are absent is not known. V, J and clone size reflect that table, while D and trimming were determined from the DNA. For this sample the table gives about 47,000 clones, of which approximately 74% were detected only once. The ten biggest clones cover roughly 1.2% of the sample.

The sequence came from an adult in good health and CMV-seropositive. Sample: memory CD4+ T cells from blood. Recombination joined TRBV7-8 with TRBJ1-3; the D region possibly corresponds to TRBD1 (6 bases align). The CDR3: CASSYGEQGLSGNTIYF. DNA sequence: TGTGCCAGCAGCTACGGCGAACAGGGCCTCTCTGGAAACACCATATATTTT.